The 30 T cell receptor beta chains below come from one sample, sequenced in a study of cytomegalovirus exposure and HLA in healthy donors. Sequencing used immunoSEQ multiplex PCR; TCRdb keeps in-frame clones, though not all of them. The sample lists about 73,000 clones, roughly 95% occurring once. The sequencing sample was made of PBMCs. These receptors were collected from a man aged 18 to 29 in good health and CMV-seronegative.

The CDR3 here is CASGTRGSNYGYTF. CDR3 coding DNA: TGCGCCAGCGGAACGCGGGGATCTAACTATGGCTACACCTTC. The chain recombines TRBV5-1 with TRBJ1-2; D call uncertain. The ends were cut back, 7 bases at V and 0 bases at J, with 13 bases in the middle. Per germline, CDR1 SGHRS and CDR2 YFSETQ. The CDR3 length is 14 residues.

J is TRBJ1-5 and V is TRBV4-3; the D is unclear. Germline V gene sequence: CDR1 LGHNA, CDR2 YSLEER. This CDR3 has 15 residues. The ends were cut back, 1 base at V and 9 bases at J, with 16 bases in the middle. The CDR3 region is CASSQVVTMSGPQHF. The CDR3 DNA is TGCGCCAGCAGCCAAGTTGTGACAATGAGTGGGCCCCAGCATTTT.

This clone was counted once. DNA of the CDR3: TGTGCCAGCTCATGGGAGGGGGGCTCCTACAATGAGCAGTTCTTC. Amino acid sequence: CASSWEGGSYNEQFF. The V gene is TRBV11-3, the J gene TRBJ2-1; a possible D gene is TRBD2 (7 bases). The CDR3 extends over 15 amino acids. The V gene lost 8 bases and the J gene lost 0 bases, with 14 bases spanning the gap. Germline V gene lookup returns CDR1 SGHNT and CDR2 YENEEA.

V is TRBV7-8 and J is TRBJ2-7, with 7 bases identical to TRBD2. Trimming cost V 5 bases and J 3 bases; bases outside gene matches: 10. Germline CDR1 SGHVS, CDR2 FQNEAQ. This CDR3 is 15 amino acids long. CDR3 region: CASSPRAGVIYEQYF. The CDR3 DNA sequence: TGTGCCAGCAGCCCCCGCGCGGGGGTCATCTACGAGCAGTACTTC.

The chain combines TRBV28 with TRBJ2-1; TRBD2 is a possible D gene (5 bases). Germline assignment: CDR1 MDHEN and CDR2 SYDVKM. The CDR3 runs to 15 residues. V lost 2 bases and J lost 4, with 12 bases in between. CDR3 bases: TGTGCCAGCAGTTTACCAACCGGGATTTACAATGAGCAGTTCTTC. Translation gives CASSLPTGIYNEQFF.

The rearrangement joins TRBV5-4 to TRBJ1-6; D is possibly TRBD1 (6 bases). The CDR3 spans 17 residues. The V gene's germline CDR1 is SGHNT and CDR2 YYREEE (reference sequence). Trimming took 4 bases from V and 8 from J, leaving 22 bases between them. The CDR3 DNA sequence: TGTGCCAGCAGCCTCGGGCCCGGACAGTGGTGGGATTCACCCCTCCACTTT. Translation gives CASSLGPGQWWDSPLHF.

The count of this clone is one. The CDR3 spells CASSYQGAGYTF. CDR3 nucleotides: TGTGCCAGCAGTTACCAAGGAGCTGGCTACACCTTC. This chain links TRBV6-6 with TRBJ1-2, with D uncertain. Trimming shortened V by 2 bases and J by 7 bases, and 8 bases separated the two germline ends. Germline CDR1 and CDR2: MNHNY and SVGAGI (reference sequence). This CDR3 has 12 residues.

The V and J genes are TRBV28 and TRBJ1-1; D unresolved. V shed 2 bases and J shed 4 bases, with 11 bases lying between them. CDR1 and CDR2 from the germline V gene are MDHEN and SYDVKM. There are 14 residues in the CDR3. Here the CDR3 DNA reads TGTGCCAGCAGTTTACCTCTGGGAGTCACTGAAGCTTTCTTT. It codes for CASSLPLGVTEAFF.

The rearrangement uses TRBV19 and TRBJ1-2, with a weak D call TRBD1 (5 bases). CDR1 and CDR2 from the germline V gene are LNHDA and SQIVND (reference sequence). The CDR3 length is 13 residues. With 1 base removed from V and 4 bases from J, the gap between germline ends came to 7 bases. The CDR3 spells CASSIGQGYGYTF. The CDR3 nucleotides read TGTGCCAGTAGTATAGGCCAGGGCTATGGCTACACCTTC.

The DNA for the CDR3 is TGTGCCAGCAGTCCAGGGACAGGGGTCTATGGCTACACCTTC. Protein product: CASSPGTGVYGYTF. This chain uses TRBV11-2 with TRBJ1-2; 10 bases are a match to TRBD1. Germline V gives CDR1 SGHAT, CDR2 FQNNGV. V dropped 6 bases and J dropped 4; count of bases not matched to a gene: 5. The CDR3 covers 14 residues.

This chain connects TRBV19 to TRBJ2-7; 7 bases map to TRBD1. The CDR3 has 14 amino acids. V dropped 11 bases and J dropped 3; count of bases not matched to a gene: 13. Germline V CDR1 and CDR2: LNHDA, SQIVND (reference sequence). The DNA for the CDR3 is TGTGCCGGCAGACCGGGACAGAATAACTACGAGCAGTACTTC. This codes for CAGRPGQNNYEQYF.

The rearrangement joins TRBV27 to TRBJ2-7; 7 bases align to TRBD2. V was pared by 2 bases and J by 3 bases, with 13 bases of the junction left unmatched. This CDR3 has 17 residues. Germline CDR1 is MNHEY and CDR2 is SMNVEV (reference sequence). The CDR3 protein is CASSLARGGANDYEQYF. The CDR3 DNA reads as TGTGCCAGCAGTTTAGCTCGCGGGGGTGCGAACGACTACGAGCAGTACTTC.

This sequence joins TRBV27 and TRBJ2-7; D gene ambiguous. The CDR3 sequence is 13 residues long. Looked up from germline, CDR1 is MNHEY and CDR2 is SMNVEV (reference sequence). With 0 bases removed from V and 4 bases from J, the gap between germline ends came to 7 bases. For the CDR3, the DNA is TGTGCCAGCAGTTTATCGTTGAGTTACGAGCAGTACTTC. It is translated as CASSLSLSYEQYF.

J is TRBJ2-7 and V is TRBV5-8, with D possibly TRBD1 on 5 matching bases. Germline assignment: CDR1 SGHTS and CDR2 YDEGEE. This CDR3 region has 16 residues. Trimming shortened V by 3 bases and J by 0 bases, and 16 bases separated the two germline ends. CDR3 sequence: CASSSLGAGSSYEQYF. The CDR3 nucleotides read TGTGCCAGCAGCTCCCTAGGGGCAGGGTCCTCCTACGAGCAGTACTTC.

The chain joins TRBV9 to TRBJ2-1; the match to TRBD2 covers 10 bases. V lost 4 bases, J lost 8 bases, and 9 bases stayed unmatched. The CDR3 sequence is 15 residues long. Germline loops: CDR1 SGDLS, CDR2 YYNGEE. This chain's CDR3 is CASSPELAGSDEQFF. In DNA, the CDR3 is TGTGCCAGCAGCCCCGAACTAGCGGGGTCGGATGAGCAGTTCTTC.

In this sample, this clone turned up once. The chain couples TRBV7-9 to TRBJ1-5; 10 bases align to TRBD1. V was clipped by 3 bases and J by 8 bases; unmatched bases: 4. Germline V gene lookup returns CDR1 SEHNR and CDR2 FQNEAQ (reference sequence). The CDR3 is 14 residues long. CDR3 in DNA: TGTGCCAGCAGCTTCTCCGGGACAGGGGAGCCCCAGCATTTT. Protein sequence: CASSFSGTGEPQHF. Using reference TRBV7-9 and TRBJ1-5 for the parts outside the CDR3, the full variable domain is DTGVSQNPRHKITKRGQNVTFRCDPISEHNRLYWYRQTLGQGPEFLTYFQNEAQLEKSRLLSDRFSAERPKGSFSTLEIQRTEQGDSAMYLCASSFSGTGEPQHFGDGTRLSIL.

V usage is TRBV27 and J usage is TRBJ1-1; a weak D match, TRBD1 (6 bases). Germline-derived CDR1 and CDR2 are MNHEY and SMNVEV (reference sequence). The CDR3 runs 14 residues. The ends were cut back, 4 bases at V and 0 bases at J, with 9 bases in the middle. The CDR3 loop is CASSWGPMNTEAFF. The CDR3 DNA follows: TGTGCCAGCAGTTGGGGGCCGATGAACACTGAAGCTTTCTTT.

This chain uses TRBV30 with TRBJ1-1; D may be TRBD1 (5 bases). The V and J ends lost 2 bases and 2 bases respectively, with 9 bases between them. Germline lookup yields CDR1 GTSNPN and CDR2 SVGIG (reference sequence). The CDR3 is 13 residues long. DNA of the CDR3: TGTGCCTGGAGTCAAACAGGAAACACTGAAGCTTTCTTT. Protein product: CAWSQTGNTEAFF. The whole variable domain, filled in from reference TRBV30 and TRBJ1-1, reads SQTIHQWPATLVQPVGSPLSLECTVEGTSNPNLYWYRQAAGRGLQLLFYSVGIGQISSEVPQNLSASRPQDRQFILSSKKLLLSDSGFYLCAWSQTGNTEAFFGQGTRLTVV.

J is TRBJ1-1 and V is TRBV28; tentative D call: TRBD1 (5 bases). V dropped 4 bases and J dropped 7 bases, with 16 bases sitting between them. The CDR3 totals 14 residues. CDR1 is MDHEN and CDR2 is SYDVKM in the germline V gene. CDR3 sequence (DNA): TGTGCCAGCAGTTCCTCCGCGGGGGTTAGTGAAGCTTTCTTT. It yields the protein CASSSSAGVSEAFF.

The V call is TRBV7-9, the J call TRBJ2-7, with 8 positions matching TRBD1. The CDR3 contains 14 residues. Per germline, CDR1 SEHNR and CDR2 FQNEAQ (reference sequence). V shed 3 bases, J shed 6 bases, and the junction held 7 bases outside the gene matches. As DNA, the CDR3 is TGTGCCAGCAGCTTCGCCGGGGACAGGACCGAGCAGTACTTC. This translates into CASSFAGDRTEQYF. The whole variable domain, filled in from reference TRBV7-9 and TRBJ2-7, reads DTGVSQNPRHKITKRGQNVTFRCDPISEHNRLYWYRQTLGQGPEFLTYFQNEAQLEKSRLLSDRFSAERPKGSFSTLEIQRTEQGDSAMYLCASSFAGDRTEQYFGPGTRLTVT.

This chain links TRBV10-3 with TRBJ1-2; TRBD1 agrees at 8 bases. The CDR3 sequence is 16 residues long. J lost 0 bases, V lost 3 bases, and 6 bases had no gene match. Germline values: CDR1 ENHRY, CDR2 SYGVKD. The DNA of the CDR3 is TGTGCCATCAGTGATCTGACAGGGGATTCTAACTATGGCTACACCTTC. As protein: CAISDLTGDSNYGYTF.

The chain links TRBV28 to TRBJ1-5, with 10 bases lining up with TRBD1. CDR1 is MDHEN and CDR2 is SYDVKM in the germline V gene. Losses at the gene ends were 2 bases for V and 1 base for J; bases not matched to a gene: 5. This CDR3 contains 17 residues. CDR3 loop: CASSLGQGGQSNQPQHF. The CDR3 nucleotides read TGTGCCAGCAGTTTAGGACAGGGGGGGCAAAGCAATCAGCCCCAGCATTTT.

The J gene is TRBJ2-3, the V gene TRBV11-3, with D hard to call. Germline V gives CDR1 SGHNT, CDR2 YENEEA. CDR3 length: 11 residues. Trimming left V 6 bases short and J 2 bases short, with 3 bases between. CDR3 loop: CASSITDTQYF. CDR3 in DNA: TGTGCCAGCAGTATCACAGATACGCAGTATTTT. Full variable domain (outside the CDR3, taken from reference TRBV11-3 and TRBJ2-3): EAGVVQSPRYKIIEKKQPVAFWCNPISGHNTLYWYLQNLGQGPELLIRYENEEAVDDSQLPKDRFSAERLKGVDSTLKIQPAELGDSAVYLCASSITDTQYFGPGTRLTVL.

The chain combines TRBV5-4 with TRBJ1-1, with D tentatively TRBD1 (5 bases). Germline V gene data show CDR1 as SGHNT and CDR2 as YYREEE (reference sequence). This CDR3 has 13 residues. V was trimmed by 5 bases and J by 1 base, leaving 9 bases between them. In DNA form, the CDR3 reads TGTGCCAGCAGGATGACAGAGAACACTGAAGCTTTCTTT. Translation: CASRMTENTEAFF.

V gene TRBV5-5 combines with J gene TRBJ2-7; TRBD2 matches 13 bases. Per the germline V gene, CDR1 is SGHKS and CDR2 is YYEKEE (reference sequence). Losses at the gene ends were 2 bases for V and 1 base for J; bases not matched to a gene: 9. The CDR3 extends over 18 amino acids. CDR3 loop: CASSLTGTSGAFSYEQYF. Written as DNA, the CDR3 is TGTGCCAGCAGCTTAACTGGGACTAGCGGGGCTTTTTCCTACGAGCAGTACTTC.

The chain has TRBV7-6 and TRBJ2-2; perhaps TRBD1 as D (5 bases). The CDR3 length is 15 residues. Per germline, CDR1 SGHVS and CDR2 FNYEAQ. The V and J ends lost 3 bases and 2 bases respectively, with 10 bases between them. CDR3 DNA sequence: TGTGCCAGCAGCTTGGACACCCTTAACACCGGGGAGCTGTTTTTT. It codes for CASSLDTLNTGELFF.

The genes are TRBV7-9 and TRBJ2-2; D is perhaps TRBD1 (6 bases). V gave up 3 bases and J gave up 11 bases, with 10 bases separating them. The CDR3 is 12 amino acids. In germline, CDR1 is SEHNR, CDR2 FQNEAQ (reference sequence). The CDR3 DNA sequence: TGTGCCAGCAGCTTTCGACAGGTCGAGCTGTTTTTT. This encodes CASSFRQVELFF.

This chain links TRBV4-1 with TRBJ2-7, with 12 bases matching TRBD2. The CDR3 has 15 amino acids. Germline V gives CDR1 MGHRA, CDR2 YSYEKL. V was pared by 4 bases and J by 6 bases, with 7 bases of the junction left unmatched. In nucleotides, the CDR3 is TGCGCCAGCAGCCCCCTAGCGGGGGGGCCGGTCGAGCAGTACTTC. Its protein product is CASSPLAGGPVEQYF.

CDR3 residues: CASTPRVAGGNTGELFF. CDR3 DNA: TGTGCCAGCACCCCGAGAGTAGCGGGGGGTAACACCGGGGAGCTGTTTTTT. The chain has TRBV27 and TRBJ2-2; 10 nucleotides line up with TRBD2. Trimming cost V 7 bases and J 2 bases; bases outside gene matches: 10. This CDR3 region has 17 residues. Germline values: CDR1 MNHEY, CDR2 SMNVEV (reference sequence).

V and J are TRBV2 and TRBJ2-1; D is ambiguous. Germline CDR1 reads SNHLY; CDR2 reads FYNNEI. The CDR3 runs to 11 residues. V was trimmed by 4 bases and J by 4 bases, leaving 2 bases between them. The DNA of the CDR3 is TGTGCCAGCAGTGTATACAATGAGCAGTTCTTC. This codes for CASSVYNEQFF. The full variable domain, rest sourced from reference TRBV2 and TRBJ2-1, is EPEVTQTPSHQVTQMGQEVILRCVPISNHLYFYWYRQILGQKVEFLVSFYNNEISEKSEIFDDQFSVERPDGSNFTLKIRSTKLEDSAMYFCASSVYNEQFFGPGTRLTVL.